The 13 T cell receptor beta chains presented below share a single source sample, sequenced in a study of blood T cell repertoires in COVID-19 (dated by TCRdb to 2020 to 2022). The protocol used for the library was the immunoSEQ multiplex PCR assay. TCRdb mirrors the immuneACCESS table, restricted to in-frame sequences. Some clones are absent from its copies; in checked studies, under half trace to an unresolved V gene, and the reason for the others is unknown. Counted in this sample were approximately 210,000 clones; 81% of them appeared once. The ten largest clones represent 8.9% of the sample. The sample was PBMCs or T cells enriched from blood (not recorded which). The source of these receptors is a woman aged 50 to 60 with acute COVID-19.

The chain uses TRBV4-3 and TRBJ1-4, with no clear D. The CDR3 runs to 17 residues. Germline loops: CDR1 LGHNA, CDR2 YSLEER. The V and J ends lost 4 bases and 3 bases respectively, with 18 bases between them. The CDR3 DNA sequence: TGCGCCAGCAGCCCCCTCGACTCGGTGAGGCCTAATGAAAAACTGTTTTTT. Its translation: CASSPLDSVRPNEKLFF.

The V gene is TRBV28, the J gene TRBJ1-2, with TRBD1 identical over 11 bases. V trimming: 3 bases; J trimming: 4 bases; junction bases outside the gene matches: 1. The CDR3 contains 14 residues. From germline, CDR1 is MDHEN and CDR2 SYDVKM. CDR3 sequence (DNA): TGTGCCAGCAGTTTTGGGACAGGGGGCTATGGCTACACCTTC. It codes for CASSFGTGGYGYTF.

The chain employs TRBV28 and TRBJ2-7; a weak D match, TRBD2 (5 bases). The CDR3 loop spans 11 amino acids. V dropped 2 bases and J dropped 9 bases, with 8 bases sitting between them. Germline assignment: CDR1 MDHEN and CDR2 SYDVKM. DNA for the CDR3: TGTGCCAGCAGTTTAAGAGAGGGGCAGTACTTC. Translated, it gives CASSLREGQYF.

The chain links TRBV7-2 to TRBJ2-1; 8 bases line up with TRBD2. The CDR3 runs to 15 residues. The V and J ends lost 2 bases and 7 bases, in that order; junction bases with no gene match: 7. Germline V gives CDR1 SGHTA, CDR2 FQGNSA. The CDR3 DNA reads TGTGCCAGCAGCTTATCCAGCGGGAGTGGGAATGAGCAGTTCTTC. Its protein is CASSLSSGSGNEQFF.

In this sample, this clone turned up a few times. The rearrangement links TRBV18 to TRBJ1-1, with D unclear. CDR1 is KGHSH and CDR2 is LQKENI in the germline V gene. The CDR3 runs to 13 residues. Trimming took off 5 bases at V and 5 bases at J, with 12 bases between the two ends. The CDR3 here is CASSRGGRTEAFF. CDR3 nucleotides: TGTGCCAGCTCAAGAGGCGGGCGAACTGAAGCTTTCTTT.

The gene calls are TRBV2 and TRBJ1-4; 8 positions match TRBD1. The trim removed 5 bases at V and 0 bases at J, leaving 5 bases unmatched. Germline V gene lookup returns CDR1 SNHLY and CDR2 FYNNEI. The CDR3 totals 16 residues. In DNA, the CDR3 is TGTGCCAGCAGTAGACAGGGGTGGACAACTAATGAAAAACTGTTTTTT. It encodes CASSRQGWTTNEKLFF.

This chain joins TRBV27 and TRBJ2-7; 7 bases match TRBD2. The CDR3 consists of 15 residues. Looked up from germline, CDR1 is MNHEY and CDR2 is SMNVEV (reference sequence). The J segment lost 0 bases and the V segment lost 3 bases, leaving 5 bases of the junction unmatched. DNA of the CDR3: TGTGCCAGCAGTTTGGGGGGGGGTAACTCCTACGAGCAGTACTTC. As protein: CASSLGGGNSYEQYF.

This rearrangement joins TRBV7-6 to TRBJ2-3; 8 bases match TRBD2. The V gene's germline CDR1 is SGHVS and CDR2 FNYEAQ. With V trimmed by 5 bases and J by 0 bases, 7 bases remained unmatched. This CDR3 region has 16 residues. The CDR3, as DNA: TGTGCCAGCAGCGCCAATAGCGGGGCCAGCACAGATACGCAGTATTTT. It translates to CASSANSGASTDTQYF.

About this clone itself: A much larger clone differs by one base, so this may be a read error. The sample has other DNA sequences that encode this CDR3 too. The rearrangement uses TRBV7-9 and TRBJ2-5; TRBD1 aligns across 7 bases. The CDR3 extends over 14 amino acids. Germline assignment: CDR1 SEHNR and CDR2 FQNEAQ (reference sequence). V shed 1 base, J shed 1 base, and the junction held 0 bases outside the gene matches. The CDR3 DNA sequence: TGTGCCAGCAGCTTAGGGACAGGCCAAGAGACCCAGTACTTC. Translated: CASSLGTGQETQYF.

This rearrangement joins TRBV10-2 to TRBJ2-7, with 7 bases identical to TRBD1. This CDR3 contains 12 residues. Trimming took 3 bases from V and 6 from J; bases not matched to a gene: 2. CDR1 and CDR2 from the germline V gene are WSHSY and SAAADI. The CDR3 sequence: CASSEAGGEQYF. The CDR3 coding sequence is TGCGCCAGCAGTGAAGCAGGGGGCGAGCAGTACTTC.

This clone was observed a handful of times. V and J are TRBV19 and TRBJ2-1; 7 nucleotides match TRBD2. The V segment lost 5 bases and the J segment 6 bases; nucleotides outside the gene matches: 10. Germline CDR1 reads LNHDA; CDR2 reads SQIVND (reference sequence). The CDR3 has 15 residues. The CDR3 DNA is TGTGCCAGTAGTGCCGGACTAGGAGAGAGCAATGAGCAGTTCTTC. Protein: CASSAGLGESNEQFF.

The chain has TRBV7-2 and TRBJ2-1; TRBD2 is a possible D gene (6 bases). Germline loops: CDR1 SGHTA, CDR2 FQGNSA. CDR3 length equals 14 residues. V was shortened by 7 bases and J by 8 bases, with 18 bases between the two germline ends. CDR3: CASNRGGISYEQFF. The CDR3 nucleotides read TGTGCCAGCAACCGTGGGGGGATTAGCTATGAGCAGTTCTTC.

The chain joins TRBV6-6 to TRBJ2-3; maybe TRBD2 (5 bases). The CDR3 contains 17 residues. Germline assignment: CDR1 MNHNY and CDR2 SVGAGI (reference sequence). V lost 5 bases, J lost 0 bases, and 18 bases lay in between. CDR3 amino acids: CASSPGNWRVSTDTQYF. CDR3 nucleotide sequence: TGTGCCAGCAGTCCCGGGAATTGGCGGGTTAGCACAGATACGCAGTATTTT.